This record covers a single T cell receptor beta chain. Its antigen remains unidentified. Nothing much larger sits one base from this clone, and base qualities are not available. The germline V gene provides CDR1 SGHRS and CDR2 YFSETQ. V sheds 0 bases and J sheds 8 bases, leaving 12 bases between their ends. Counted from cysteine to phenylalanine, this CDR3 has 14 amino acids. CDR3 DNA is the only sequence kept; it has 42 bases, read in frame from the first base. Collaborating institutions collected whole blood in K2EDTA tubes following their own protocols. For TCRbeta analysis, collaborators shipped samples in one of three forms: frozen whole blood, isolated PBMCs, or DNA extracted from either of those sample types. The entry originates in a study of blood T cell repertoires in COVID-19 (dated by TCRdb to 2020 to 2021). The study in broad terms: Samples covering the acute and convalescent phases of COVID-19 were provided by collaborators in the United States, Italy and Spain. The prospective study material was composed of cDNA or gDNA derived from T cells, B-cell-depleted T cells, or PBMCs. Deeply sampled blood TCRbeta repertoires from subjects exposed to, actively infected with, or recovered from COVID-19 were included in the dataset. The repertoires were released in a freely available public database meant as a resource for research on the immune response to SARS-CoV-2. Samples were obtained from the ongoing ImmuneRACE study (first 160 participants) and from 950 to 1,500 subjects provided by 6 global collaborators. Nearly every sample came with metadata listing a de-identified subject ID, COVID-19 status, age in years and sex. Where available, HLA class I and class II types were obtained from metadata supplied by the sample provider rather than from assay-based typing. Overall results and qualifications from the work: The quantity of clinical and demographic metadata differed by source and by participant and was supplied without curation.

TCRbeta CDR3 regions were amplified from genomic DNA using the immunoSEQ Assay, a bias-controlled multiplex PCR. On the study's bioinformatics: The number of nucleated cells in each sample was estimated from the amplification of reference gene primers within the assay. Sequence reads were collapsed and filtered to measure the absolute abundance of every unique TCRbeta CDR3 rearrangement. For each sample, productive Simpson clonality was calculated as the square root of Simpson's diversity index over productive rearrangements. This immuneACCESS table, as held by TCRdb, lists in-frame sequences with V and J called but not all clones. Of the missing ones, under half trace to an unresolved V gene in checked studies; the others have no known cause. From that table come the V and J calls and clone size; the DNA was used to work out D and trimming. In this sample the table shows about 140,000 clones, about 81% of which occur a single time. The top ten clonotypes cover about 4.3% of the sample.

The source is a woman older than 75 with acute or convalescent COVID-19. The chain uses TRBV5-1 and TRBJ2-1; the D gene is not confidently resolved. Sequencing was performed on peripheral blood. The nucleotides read TGCGCCAGCAGCTTGGGTTTGGAGTGGGATGAGCAGTTCTTC. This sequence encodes CASSLGLEWDEQFF.